Sequencing of this T cell receptor (beta chain) was carried out in a study of naive and memory T cell subsets. Findings and limits, study-wide: A few larger clonotypes appeared in naive repertoires, especially CD8, possibly memory cells re-expressing CD45RA. Naive and memory repertoire findings lacked a ground truth for validation.

Cells stained for CD3, CD4, CD8, CD45RA and CD27 were sorted into four subsets. An equimolar mix of two oligonucleotides served as the beta constant-region primer for TRBC1 and TRBC2. Ligated cDNA was amplified by four rounds of PCR with nested alpha and beta constant-region primers and SP2. TCRdb passed the UMI-ligation and nested PCR reads through MiXCR, listing each CDR3 protein once. Of some 110,000 distinct CDR3 sequences in the sample, about 14% were seen once. In regard to this clonotype: No antigen is known for it.

Between the trimmed V and J ends, which lost 5 bases and 2 bases, there was a span of 10 bases. In germline, CDR1 is PRHDT, CDR2 FYEKMQ (reference sequence). This CDR3 is built from 13 residues. Sequenced material: naive CD8+ T cells from blood. The genes are TRBV13 and TRBJ2-7; possible D gene TRBD2, 7 bases. The clonotype comes from a human donor in good health. The CDR3 spells CASSVGGPYEQYF. CDR3 DNA sequence: TGTGCCAGCAGCGTCGGGGGGCCCTACGAGCAGTACTTC. Full variable domain (remainder filled in from reference TRBV13 and TRBJ2-7): AAGVIQSPRHLIKEKRETATLKCYPIPRHDTVYWYQQGPGQDPQFLISFYEKMQSDKGSIPDRFSAQQFSDYHSELNMSSLELGDSALYFCASSVGGPYEQYFGPGTRLTVT.